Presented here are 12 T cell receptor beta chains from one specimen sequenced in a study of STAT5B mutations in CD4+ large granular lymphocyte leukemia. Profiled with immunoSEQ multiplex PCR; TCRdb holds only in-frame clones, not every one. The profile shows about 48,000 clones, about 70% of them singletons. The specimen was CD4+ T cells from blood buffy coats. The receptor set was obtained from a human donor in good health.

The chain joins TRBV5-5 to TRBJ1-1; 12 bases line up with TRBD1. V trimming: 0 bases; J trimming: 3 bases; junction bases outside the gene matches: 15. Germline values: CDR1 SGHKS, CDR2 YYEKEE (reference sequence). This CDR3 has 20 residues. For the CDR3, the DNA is TGTGCCAGCAGCTTGGGGGACAGGGGGCGAGGTGGGTTGGTTGACACTGAAGCTTTCTTT. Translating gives CASSLGDRGRGGLVDTEAFF.

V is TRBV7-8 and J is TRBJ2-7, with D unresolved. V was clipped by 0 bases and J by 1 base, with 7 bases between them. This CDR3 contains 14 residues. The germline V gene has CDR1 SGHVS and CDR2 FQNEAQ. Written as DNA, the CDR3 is TGTGCCAGCAGCTTAGCGTCCGAATCCTACGAGCAGTACTTC. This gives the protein CASSLASESYEQYF.

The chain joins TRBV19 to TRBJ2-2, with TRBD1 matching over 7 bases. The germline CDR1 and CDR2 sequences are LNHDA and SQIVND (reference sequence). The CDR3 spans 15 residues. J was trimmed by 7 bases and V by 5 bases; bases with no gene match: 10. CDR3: CASSVRTGAGGELFF. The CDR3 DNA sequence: TGTGCCAGTAGTGTCCGAACAGGGGCGGGCGGGGAGCTGTTTTTT.

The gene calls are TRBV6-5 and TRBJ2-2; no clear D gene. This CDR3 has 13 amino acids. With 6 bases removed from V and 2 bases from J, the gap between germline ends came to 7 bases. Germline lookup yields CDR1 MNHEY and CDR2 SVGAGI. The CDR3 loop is CASSPVNTGELFF. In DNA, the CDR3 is TGTGCCAGCAGCCCTGTAAACACCGGGGAGCTGTTTTTT.

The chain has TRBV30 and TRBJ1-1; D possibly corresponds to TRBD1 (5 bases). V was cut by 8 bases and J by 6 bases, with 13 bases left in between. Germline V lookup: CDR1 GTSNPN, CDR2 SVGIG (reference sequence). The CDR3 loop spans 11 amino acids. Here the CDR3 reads CAGDGRAEAFF. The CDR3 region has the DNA TGTGCCGGGGACGGGAGGGCTGAAGCTTTCTTT.

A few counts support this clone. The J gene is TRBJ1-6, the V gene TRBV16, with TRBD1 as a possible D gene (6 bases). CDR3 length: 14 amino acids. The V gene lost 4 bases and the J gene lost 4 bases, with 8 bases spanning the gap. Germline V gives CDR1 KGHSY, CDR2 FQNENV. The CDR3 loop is CASSLQGYNSPLHF. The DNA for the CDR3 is TGTGCCAGCAGCCTCCAGGGGTATAATTCACCCCTCCACTTT.

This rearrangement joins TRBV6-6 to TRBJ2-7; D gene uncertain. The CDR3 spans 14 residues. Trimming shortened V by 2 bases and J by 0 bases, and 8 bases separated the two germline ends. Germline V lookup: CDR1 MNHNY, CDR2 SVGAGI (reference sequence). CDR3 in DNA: TGTGCCAGCAGTTACCGAGTCAGCTCCTACGAGCAGTACGTC. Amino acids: CASSYRVSSYEQYV.

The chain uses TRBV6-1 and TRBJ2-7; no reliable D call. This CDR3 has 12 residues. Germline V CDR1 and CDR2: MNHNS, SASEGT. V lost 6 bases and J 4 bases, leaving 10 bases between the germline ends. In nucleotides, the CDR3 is TGTGCCAGCAGGAACCAACTTTACGAGCAGTACTTC. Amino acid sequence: CASRNQLYEQYF.

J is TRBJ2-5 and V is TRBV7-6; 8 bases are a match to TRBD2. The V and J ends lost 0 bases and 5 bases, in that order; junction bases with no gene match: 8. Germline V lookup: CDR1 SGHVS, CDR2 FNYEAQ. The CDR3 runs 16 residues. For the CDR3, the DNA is TGTGCCAGCAGCTTAGCGGCAACTAGCGGAGGGGAGACCCAGTACTTC. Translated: CASSLAATSGGETQYF.

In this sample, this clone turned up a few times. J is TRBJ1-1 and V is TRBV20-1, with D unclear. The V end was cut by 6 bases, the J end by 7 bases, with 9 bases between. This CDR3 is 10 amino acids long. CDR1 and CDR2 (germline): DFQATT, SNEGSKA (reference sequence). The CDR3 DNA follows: TGCAGTGCCCGAGGTTATGAAGCTTTCTTT. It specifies CSARGYEAFF.

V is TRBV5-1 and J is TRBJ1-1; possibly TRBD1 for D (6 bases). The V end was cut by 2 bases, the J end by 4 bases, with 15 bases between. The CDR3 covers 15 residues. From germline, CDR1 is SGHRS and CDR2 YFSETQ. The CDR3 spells CASSFRGAWSTEAFF. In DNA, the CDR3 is TGCGCCAGCAGCTTTAGGGGGGCTTGGAGCACTGAAGCTTTCTTT. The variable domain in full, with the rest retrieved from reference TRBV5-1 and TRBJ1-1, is KAGVTQTPRYLIKTRGQQVTLSCSPISGHRSVSWYQQTPGQGLQFLFEYFSETQRNKGNFPGRFSGRQFSNSRSEMNVSTLELGDSALYLCASSFRGAWSTEAFFGQGTRLTVV.

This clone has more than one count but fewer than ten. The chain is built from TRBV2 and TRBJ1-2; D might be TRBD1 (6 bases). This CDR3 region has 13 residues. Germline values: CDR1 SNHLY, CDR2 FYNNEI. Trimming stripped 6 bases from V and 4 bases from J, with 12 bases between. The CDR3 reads CASRRGQVYGYTF. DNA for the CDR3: TGTGCCAGCAGACGGGGACAAGTCTATGGCTACACCTTC.